These T cell receptor beta chains were read from a single sample in a study of blood T cells in healthy people across ages. In TCRdb, the 5' RACE reads were re-called with MiXCR into one record per CDR3 protein. The sample consists of about 1,400,000 distinct CDR3 sequences, approximately 38% of them appearing once. The sample consisted of blood. All receptors come from a woman under 30 in good health. Each CDR3 is given with its conserved first and last residue. The order of the fields is clone size, V gene, D gene, J gene, CDR3 DNA, CDR3 protein. The D gene is left open where the match is weak. Clone size is stated in some rows and not others, as once, few, many or a class when expanded.

.	TRBV7-2	.	TRBJ1-1	TGTGCCGGCAGCACTATTGGGGGGCTATCGACTGAAGCTTTCTTT	CAGSTIGGLSTEAFF
.	TRBV20-1	.	TRBJ2-7	TGCAGTGCGGTAAGGGCCGGTGATTTGAATGAGCAGTACTTC	CSAVRAGDLNEQYF
few	TRBV20-1	.	TRBJ2-1	TGCAGTGCTAGACCTGCCACGAATGAGCAGTTCTTC	CSARPATNEQFF
many	TRBV20-1	.	TRBJ2-1	TGCAGTGCTAGAGATCAGAGACAGGGACTATACAATGAGCAGTTCTTC	CSARDQRQGLYNEQFF
few	TRBV4-1	.	TRBJ1-4	TGCGCCAGCAGCCAAGCGGGGGGACCAACTAATGAAAAACTGTTTTTT	CASSQAGGPTNEKLFF
.	TRBV20-1	TRBD2	TRBJ2-3	TGCAGTCCTAGGACTAGCGGGGAAGATACGCAGTATTTT	CSPRTSGEDTQYF
.	TRBV6-5	.	TRBJ1-4	TGTGCCAGCACCTTATCAGGCCTAAATGAAAAACTGTTTTTT	CASTLSGLNEKLFF
.	TRBV7-2	.	TRBJ1-2	TGTGCCAGCAGACTAACCCCGGACAAGGGAGATGGCTACACCTTC	CASRLTPDKGDGYTF
few	TRBV9	.	TRBJ2-1	TGTGCCAGCAGCGACCGTGGACAGCCCTACAATGAGCAGTTCTTC	CASSDRGQPYNEQFF
.	TRBV25-1	TRBD1	TRBJ1-1	TGTGCCAGGTACAGGGGCATGAACACTGAAGCTTTCTTT	CARYRGMNTEAFF
.	TRBV5-1	TRBD1	TRBJ2-7	TGCGCCAGCACTCCCGACAGGGGACCAACCTACGAGCAGTACTTC	CASTPDRGPTYEQYF
few	TRBV7-6	TRBD2	TRBJ2-1	TGTGCCAGCAGCCCCACCGGGACTAGCGACTACAATGAGCAGTTCTTC	CASSPTGTSDYNEQFF
.	TRBV3-1	.	TRBJ1-5	TGTGCCAGCAGCCCTTTAAACAGTCAGCCCCAGCATTTT	CASSPLNSQPQHF
few	TRBV6-5	.	TRBJ2-7	TGTGCCAGCAGTTACTCGATTCCGGGTTACGAGCAGTACTTC	CASSYSIPGYEQYF
.	TRBV20-1	.	TRBJ1-2	TGCAGTCACGTCGGTAACTATGGCTACACCTTC	CSHVGNYGYTF
few	TRBV20-1	.	TRBJ1-2	TGCAGTGCGACGATTCCGGGTTCCACCACTTATGGCTACACCTTC	CSATIPGSTTYGYTF
few	TRBV28	TRBD2	TRBJ2-1	TGTGCCAGCAGTTGGGGACTAGCGGGGGCCAAAAGCTCCTACAATGAGCAGTTCTTC	CASSWGLAGAKSSYNEQFF
.	TRBV7-2	TRBD2	TRBJ2-1	TGTGCCAGCAGCCCTCCTCCGGGAGGGTACGGTGAGCAGTTCTTC	CASSPPPGGYGEQFF
many	TRBV29-1	.	TRBJ2-6	TGCAGCGTTCTCGGGGCTGGGGCCAACGTCCTGACTTTC	CSVLGAGANVLTF
.	TRBV11-2	TRBD2	TRBJ2-5	TGTGCCAGCAGCTCCCAGTCCGGGACTAGCCGACAAGAGACCCAGTACTTC	CASSSQSGTSRQETQYF
.	TRBV7-9	.	TRBJ2-3	TGTGCCAGCAGCCCCACGCCGGACACAGATACGCAGTATTTT	CASSPTPDTDTQYF
few	TRBV10-3	TRBD2	TRBJ2-7	TGTGCCATCAGTGACCAGCGGGGCTACGAGCAGTACTTC	CAISDQRGYEQYF
few	TRBV24-1	TRBD1	TRBJ2-3	TGTGCCACCAGTGATCCGGGACAGGGCCGGAGCACAGATACGCAGTATTTT	CATSDPGQGRSTDTQYF
.	TRBV24-1	TRBD1	TRBJ2-2	TGTGCCACCAGTGAGTCCGGGACAGGGGTACGCACCGGGGAGCTGTTTTTT	CATSESGTGVRTGELFF
few	TRBV5-1	TRBD2	TRBJ2-1	TGCGCCAGCAGCATCACTAGCGGGGGGTTAAATGAGCAGTTCTTC	CASSITSGGLNEQFF
.	TRBV6-1	TRBD2	TRBJ2-3	TGTGCCAGCTCAGGACTAGCGGACGTCACAGATACGCAGTATTTT	CASSGLADVTDTQYF
.	TRBV3-1	.	TRBJ1-2	TGTGCCAGCAGCCCTAATGATAGGGGCTACACCTTC	CASSPNDRGYTF
few	TRBV12-3/TRBV12-4	TRBD1	TRBJ1-3	TGTGCCGACAGGGACATGCGAAACACCATATATTTT	CADRDMRNTIYF
.	TRBV20-1	TRBD2	TRBJ2-1	TGCAGTGCTAGCCGCGGGGGTAGCAATGAGCAGTTCTTC	CSASRGGSNEQFF
.	TRBV12-3/TRBV12-4	.	TRBJ2-3	TGTGCCAGCAGTTGGGTAAAGAAAACCACAGATACGCAGTATTTT	CASSWVKKTTDTQYF
.	TRBV18	TRBD2	TRBJ2-7	TGTGCCAGCTCACCCGGGGGCGGGAGGCCCGAGCAGTACTTC	CASSPGGGRPEQYF
few	TRBV5-1	TRBD1	TRBJ2-3	TGCGCCAGCAGCTTGGGAGGGACAGGGCTCACAGATACGCAGTATTTT	CASSLGGTGLTDTQYF
.	TRBV5-1	TRBD2	TRBJ2-1	TGCGCCAGCAGCTTGGATAGCGGGCCTAAAAATGAGCAGTTCTTC	CASSLDSGPKNEQFF
.	TRBV3-1	.	TRBJ2-7	TGTGCCAGCAGCCCCCTATTGCAGGGAGGCTTCGAGCAGTACTTC	CASSPLLQGGFEQYF
.	TRBV29-1	TRBD1	TRBJ1-1	TGCAGCGAAAAGAGTGCCAGGGGGGGAGAAGCTTTCTTT	CSEKSARGGEAFF
few	TRBV11-2	.	TRBJ2-4	TGTGCCAGCAGCTTAGACGGGACATGGATAAACATTCAGTACTTC	CASSLDGTWINIQYF
few	TRBV2	.	TRBJ2-7	TGTGCCAGCAGTGGCACAACGGCCTCCTACGAGCAGTACTTC	CASSGTTASYEQYF
once	TRBV19	.	TRBJ2-5	TGTGCCAGTGCGATGGAACCGGGGAGATACAATGAGCAGTACTTC	CASAMEPGRYNEQYF
.	TRBV25-1	.	TRBJ1-4	TGTGCCAGCAGTGACTGGGGCAGGGAGGGCGAAAAACTGTTTTTT	CASSDWGREGEKLFF
.	TRBV2	.	TRBJ2-7	TGTGCCAGCACCCGAAACAATGAGCAGTACTTC	CASTRNNEQYF
few	TRBV20-1	.	TRBJ1-2	TGCAGTGCTACCTCGACGGGGATCTATGGCTACACCTTC	CSATSTGIYGYTF
few	TRBV7-9	TRBD1	TRBJ1-4	TGTGCCAGCACCGAGACAGGGAGGGGCGAAAAACTGTTTTTT	CASTETGRGEKLFF
few	TRBV7-7	TRBD2	TRBJ2-7	TGTGCTAGCAGCCCGTCTGCGGGGGGCTTTCAGGAGCAGTACTTC	CASSPSAGGFQEQYF
.	TRBV9	.	TRBJ1-6	TGTGCCAGCAGCGTGAGAGGCGGTGGTTCACCCCTCCACTTT	CASSVRGGGSPLHF
few	TRBV5-1	.	TRBJ2-3	TGCGCCAGCAGAAGGGAACTCACAGATACGCAGTATTTT	CASRRELTDTQYF
.	TRBV9	.	TRBJ2-1	TGTGCCAGCAGCCCTTCCCCACCGACAGATAATGAGCAGTTCTTC	CASSPSPPTDNEQFF
few	TRBV20-1	TRBD2	TRBJ2-1	TGCAGTGCTAGAGATGATAAGCGGGGGGTCGGCAATGAGCAGTTCTTC	CSARDDKRGVGNEQFF
few	TRBV28	TRBD1	TRBJ2-5	TGTGCCAGCAGTTTACCGGGACAGGGGGGAGAGACCCAGTACTTC	CASSLPGQGGETQYF
.	TRBV3-1	.	TRBJ2-1	TGTGCCAGCAGCCTAAAAGGGGGGGATGAGCAGTTCTTC	CASSLKGGDEQFF
.	TRBV19	.	TRBJ2-5	TGTGCCAGTAGTGTGACGAGGAAAGAGACCCAGTACTTC	CASSVTRKETQYF
few	TRBV9	TRBD1	TRBJ2-1	TGTGCCAGCAGCGTAGCCCCCCCGAGACAGGGGGCAGATGAGCAGTTCTTC	CASSVAPPRQGADEQFF
few	TRBV10-3	TRBD2	TRBJ2-2	TGTGCCATCAGTGTGACTAGCGGGAGGGCGGCTACCGGGGAGCTGTTTTTT	CAISVTSGRAATGELFF
.	TRBV4-1	TRBD2	TRBJ2-1	TGCGCCAGCATCCCGGGACTAGCGGGACATGGGAGCTCCTACAATGAGCAGTTCTTC	CASIPGLAGHGSSYNEQFF
.	TRBV7-8	.	TRBJ2-5	TGTGCCAGCAGCTCAAGTACAGGGTTCGGTGAGCAGTACTTC	CASSSSTGFGEQYF
.	TRBV20-1	TRBD1	TRBJ2-1	TGCAGTGCTTCACGAGGGGGCGTGTCCTACAATGAGCAGTTCTTC	CSASRGGVSYNEQFF
.	TRBV7-2	TRBD2	TRBJ2-5	TGTGCCAGCAGCCCCGATGGGCTAGCGGGGGGGAAAGAACAAGAGACCCAGTACTTC	CASSPDGLAGGKEQETQYF
.	TRBV7-6	.	TRBJ1-3	TGTGCCAGCAGCCCCGGGGTCACCGCTGGAAACACCATATATTTT	CASSPGVTAGNTIYF